The 16 T cell receptor beta chains below come from one sample, sequenced in a study of blood T cell repertoires in COVID-19. Using immunoSEQ multiplex PCR, the repertoire was profiled, and TCRdb retains in-frame clones only, with some absent. This table holds some 270,000 clones, around 81% found once. The material sequenced was PBMCs or T cells enriched from blood (not recorded which). Receptors were obtained from a middle-aged man who had recovered from COVID-19.

The chain is built from TRBV27 and TRBJ2-7; 7 positions agree with TRBD2. Germline assignment: CDR1 MNHEY and CDR2 SMNVEV (reference sequence). This CDR3 is 18 amino acids long. Trimming removed 5 bases from V and 2 bases from J; junction bases left unmatched: 18. The CDR3 nucleotides are TGTGCCAGCAGTCCTCCGGGACTAAGAGTATTAACGACCTACGAGCAGTACTTC. Translating gives CASSPPGLRVLTTYEQYF.

This rearrangement joins TRBV19 to TRBJ1-5; D ambiguous. V was pared by 6 bases and J by 3 bases, with 9 bases between. CDR1 is LNHDA, CDR2 SQIVND, per germline (reference sequence). The CDR3 runs 13 residues. This CDR3 reads CASRTTFNQPQHF. As DNA, the CDR3 is TGTGCCAGTAGAACTACGTTCAATCAGCCCCAGCATTTT. The full variable domain, in which reference TRBV19 and TRBJ1-5 provide the parts outside the CDR3, is DGGITQSPKYLFRKEGQNVTLSCEQNLNHDAMYWYRQDPGQGLRLIYYSQIVNDFQKGDIAEGYSVSREKKESFPLTVTSAQKNPTAFYLCASRTTFNQPQHFGDGTRLSIL.

This clone was detected only a few times. J is TRBJ2-7 and V is TRBV5-4; tentative D call: TRBD2 (5 bases). Germline lookup yields CDR1 SGHNT and CDR2 YYREEE (reference sequence). V lost 1 base and J 4 bases, leaving 9 bases between the germline ends. The CDR3 runs 13 residues. CDR3 loop: CASSLPGVYEQYF. The CDR3 DNA follows: TGTGCCAGCAGCTTGCCCGGGGTATACGAGCAGTACTTC.

CDR3 loop: CASSYAGGEQYF. Here the CDR3 DNA reads TGTGCCAGCAGTTACGCGGGGGGCGAGCAGTACTTC. V is TRBV6-6 and J is TRBJ2-7; 8 positions match TRBD2. Germline V gives CDR1 MNHNY, CDR2 SVGAGI (reference sequence). The CDR3 spans 12 residues. V shed 2 bases, J shed 6 bases, and the junction held 0 bases outside the gene matches.

The chain has TRBV19 and TRBJ1-5, with TRBD1 as a possible D gene (6 bases). Germline CDR1 LNHDA, CDR2 SQIVND (reference sequence). Trimming shortened V by 7 bases and J by 11 bases, and 27 bases separated the two germline ends. This CDR3 has 16 residues. CDR3 sequence: CASNPLGTLSFPTQHF. Written as DNA, the CDR3 is TGTGCCAGTAACCCGCTAGGGACACTATCCTTCCCCACCCAGCATTTT.

This chain connects TRBV7-2 to TRBJ2-1, with 7 bases matching TRBD1. V lost 5 bases to trimming and J lost 7 bases; unmatched junction nucleotides: 11. The germline V gene has CDR1 SGHTA and CDR2 FQGNSA. This CDR3 spans 15 amino acids. The CDR3 nucleotides read TGTGCCAGCAGCCCCGGGACAGCCATAGGAAATGAGCAGTTCTTC. This gives the protein CASSPGTAIGNEQFF.

The J gene is TRBJ2-3, the V gene TRBV9, with 9 bases lining up with TRBD2. The germline gives CDR1 SGDLS, CDR2 YYNGEE. The ends lost 0 bases at V and 6 bases at J; junction bases unmatched: 5. The length of the CDR3 is 15 residues. DNA of the CDR3: TGTGCCAGCAGCGTAGAGGCGGGAGGGTCGGATACGCAGTATTTT. Its protein is CASSVEAGGSDTQYF.

The gene calls are TRBV7-8 and TRBJ1-4, with D perhaps matching TRBD1 (5 bases). Germline lookup yields CDR1 SGHVS and CDR2 FQNEAQ. The CDR3 loop spans 16 amino acids. V was clipped by 4 bases and J by 8 bases, with 20 bases between them. CDR3 sequence: CASSSRPGGTIEKLFF. DNA for the CDR3: TGTGCCAGCAGCTCCCGCCCGGGGGGGACCATCGAAAAACTGTTTTTT.

The V call is TRBV4-1, the J call TRBJ2-7; D uncertain. CDR1 is MGHRA and CDR2 is YSYEKL in the germline V gene. The germline V and J ends were trimmed by 0 bases and 0 bases, with 15 bases remaining between them. The CDR3 spans 17 residues. CDR3 coding DNA: TGCGCCAGCAGCCAAGATTATCGGTTGCGCGTCTCCTACGAGCAGTACTTC. Residues: CASSQDYRLRVSYEQYF.

CDR3 loop: CAIRPGATSGRFDEQFF. The CDR3 DNA reads TGTGCCATCAGACCGGGCGCCACTAGCGGGAGGTTCGATGAGCAGTTCTTC. V is TRBV10-3 and J is TRBJ2-1; TRBD2 agrees at 12 bases. CDR3 length: 17 amino acids. CDR1 is ENHRY and CDR2 is SYGVKD in the germline V gene. V was pared by 6 bases and J by 8 bases, with 14 bases of the junction left unmatched.

This rearrangement joins TRBV14 to TRBJ2-3, with D possibly TRBD2 on 6 matching bases. Germline CDR1 SGHDN, CDR2 FVKESK. The V and J ends lost 8 bases and 2 bases respectively, with 8 bases between them. This CDR3 is 12 amino acids long. CDR3 in amino acids: CASGTYTDTQYF. For the CDR3, the DNA is TGTGCCAGCGGGACTTACACAGATACGCAGTATTTT. Looking up the rest from reference TRBV14 and TRBJ2-3 gives the full variable domain: EAGVTQFPSHSVIEKGQTVTLRCDPISGHDNLYWYRRVMGKEIKFLLHFVKESKQDESGMPNNRFLAERTGGTYSTLKVQPAELEDSGVYFCASGTYTDTQYFGPGTRLTVL.

This clone appeared a few times. The chain recombines TRBV19 with TRBJ1-4; 7 bases match TRBD1. Germline CDR1 and CDR2: LNHDA and SQIVND (reference sequence). CDR3 length: 13 amino acids. Trimming cost V 8 bases and J 5 bases; bases outside gene matches: 5. Here the CDR3 DNA reads TGTGCCAGTTCGGGACAGTTAAATGAAAAACTGTTTTTT. This encodes CASSGQLNEKLFF.

This sequence joins TRBV5-1 and TRBJ2-2; 8 positions match TRBD2. Trimming removed 3 bases from V and 4 bases from J; junction bases left unmatched: 11. The CDR3 length is 17 residues. The V gene's germline CDR1 is SGHRS and CDR2 YFSETQ. DNA for the CDR3: TGCGCCAGCAGCTCTACCGGGAGGGCGGATGGCACCGGGGAGCTGTTTTTT. This gives the protein CASSSTGRADGTGELFF.

This clone turned up a few times. The rearrangement uses TRBV19 and TRBJ2-7, with 7 bases fitting TRBD2. Trimming cost V 6 bases and J 3 bases; bases outside gene matches: 11. CDR1 is LNHDA, CDR2 SQIVND, per germline (reference sequence). The CDR3 totals 15 residues. The CDR3: CASSTPGGVVYEQYF. CDR3 in DNA: TGTGCCAGTAGCACCCCGGGGGGAGTTGTCTACGAGCAGTACTTC.

The chain carries TRBV5-1 and TRBJ1-1; D not certain. Germline CDR1 reads SGHRS; CDR2 reads YFSETQ. V lost 0 bases and J lost 1, with 7 bases in between. The CDR3 is 14 residues long. The CDR3 region has the DNA TGCGCCAGCAGCTTGGAGCATAGGAACACTGAAGCTTTCTTT. This translates into CASSLEHRNTEAFF.

The chain couples TRBV15 to TRBJ2-1; TRBD2 is a possible D gene (6 bases). This CDR3 is built from 13 residues. V was pared by 0 bases and J by 8 bases, with 8 bases between. The germline V gene has CDR1 LNHNV and CDR2 YYDKDF (reference sequence). The CDR3 DNA sequence: TGTGCCACCAGCAGAGATGGGGGGTATGAGCAGTTCTTC. Its translation is CATSRDGGYEQFF.